Sequencing of this T cell receptor beta chain was carried out in a study of PD-L1 blockade in urothelial cancer. The overall study: Male sex and bladder-origin urothelial cancer characterized about 85% of the 29 patients. Samples of blood were analyzed 3 weeks (second dose) and 6 weeks after treatment start.

To note about this clone: The junction does not match germline at one end; this may be a read error.

The CDR3 has 18 residues. Per germline, CDR1 KGHSH and CDR2 LQKENI. In each PCR, synthetic TCR analog templates were spiked in. This table comes from immunoSEQ multiplex PCR, and its TCRdb copy is limited to in-frame clones, with some not included. Of 53,000 or so clones listed, around 87% are singletons. The sequence was obtained from a man aged 55 to 69 with urothelial cancer. The chain joins TRBV18 to TRBJ1-3; 8 positions match TRBD1. This specimen was PBMCs, taken around atezolizumab (anti-PD-L1) treatment. The CDR3: CASSPPSARTGSGNTIYF. CDR3 nucleotides: TGTGCCAGCTCGCCACCCTCAGCCCGGACAGGGTCTGGAAACACCATATATTTT. Together with reference TRBV18 and TRBJ1-3, the CDR3 gives the full variable domain: NAGVMQNPRHLVRRRGQEARLRCSPMKGHSHVYWYRQLPEEGLKFMVYLQKENIIDESGMPKERFSAEFPKEGPSILRIQQVVRGDSAAYFCASSPPSARTGSGNTIYFGEGSWLTVV.